A selection of T cell receptor beta chains follows, all from one sample in a study of shared clonotypes between healthy human individuals. Sequencing used immunoSEQ multiplex PCR; TCRdb keeps in-frame clones, though not all of them. The table lists about 1 million clones, around 76% of them singletons. The sample consisted of memory CD4+ T cells sorted from blood. The receptors derive from a man between 18 and 35 years old in good health. CDR3s include the opening cysteine and the closing phenylalanine or tryptophan. The D gene is left open where the match is weak. Expanded clones get a size class; other rows say once, few or many, or leave the size out.

TRBJ1-1 TRBD1 TRBV30 NA CAWSRTGVEAFF TGTGCCTGGAGCAGGACAGGGGTTGAAGCTTTCTTT
TRBJ2-7 NA TRBV18 NA CASSRRSSLSYEQYF TGTGCCAGCTCACGTCGATCGTCTCTCTCCTACGAGCAGTACTTC
TRBJ1-4 NA TRBV30 NA CAWTIGNEKLFF TGTGCCTGGACGATTGGGAATGAAAAACTGTTTTTT
TRBJ2-7 TRBD2 TRBV11-2 NA CASSLTTSGSREQYF TGTGCCAGCAGCTTGACGACTAGCGGGAGCCGCGAGCAGTACTTC
TRBJ2-1 NA TRBV5-6 once CASSFRHPEQFF TGTGCCAGCAGCTTCAGACATCCTGAGCAGTTCTTC
TRBJ2-3 NA TRBV9 once CASSVVMSPDTQYF TGTGCCAGCAGCGTAGTGATGAGTCCAGATACGCAGTATTTT
TRBJ1-1 NA TRBV27 many CASSLSGGRPNTEAFF TGTGCCAGCAGTTTATCTGGGGGGCGCCCGAACACTGAAGCTTTCTTT
TRBJ2-7 TRBD2 TRBV11-2 once CASSVLAGPYVSYEQYF TGTGCCAGCAGCGTCTTAGCGGGGCCCTATGTATCCTACGAGCAGTACTTC
TRBJ1-1 NA TRBV7-9 NA CASSAPEQGRTEAFF TGTGCCAGCAGCGCCCCGGAACAGGGAAGGACTGAAGCTTTCTTT
TRBJ1-6 NA TRBV2 few CASSVGNSPLHF TGTGCCAGCAGTGTGGGGAATTCACCCCTCCACTTT
TRBJ2-3 TRBD2 TRBV6-4 NA CASSGTSGITDTQYF TGTGCCAGCAGCGGGACTAGCGGAATCACAGATACGCAGTATTTT
TRBJ2-1 NA TRBV29-1 few CSVDGAGYEQFF TGCAGCGTTGATGGGGCCGGGTATGAGCAGTTCTTC
TRBJ2-3 NA TRBV20-1 NA CSASPTEAQYF TGCAGTGCTAGTCCGACAGAAGCGCAGTATTTT
TRBJ2-5 TRBD2 TRBV28 NA CASSVTSRKTQYF TGTGCCAGCAGTGTGACTAGCAGGAAGACCCAGTACTTC
TRBJ2-5 TRBD1 TRBV27 few CASSLYQVWPGQGAGRHQETQYF TGTGCCAGCAGTTTATACCAAGTTTGGCCGGGACAGGGGGCTGGGAGGCACCAAGAGACCCAGTACTTC
TRBJ1-1 NA TRBV6-1 NA CASSETAKATEAFF TGTGCCAGCAGTGAAACGGCTAAAGCCACTGAAGCTTTCTTT
TRBJ1-3 NA TRBV2 NA CASSEGSGSGNTIYF TGTGCCAGCAGTGAAGGATCAGGCAGTGGAAACACCATATATTTT
TRBJ2-2 NA TRBV7-9 NA CASSLGGVVTGELFF TGTGCCAGCAGCTTAGGAGGGGTAGTCACCGGGGAGCTGTTTTTT
TRBJ2-1 NA TRBV7-8 NA CASSPLESINEQFF TGTGCCAGCAGCCCCTTGGAGAGTATCAATGAGCAGTTCTTC
TRBJ1-5 TRBD1 TRBV27 NA CASSTRQGSSNQPQHF TGTGCCAGCAGTACCAGACAGGGATCCAGCAATCAGCCCCAGCATTTT
TRBJ2-1 NA TRBV25-1 NA CASSGGAYNEQFF TGTGCCAGCAGTGGAGGAGCCTACAATGAGCAGTTCTTC
TRBJ1-2 TRBD1 TRBV5-5 few CASSLRAGTGGNYGYTF TGTGCCAGCAGTCTCAGGGCTGGGACAGGGGGCAACTATGGCTACACCTTC
TRBJ1-2 NA TRBV7-2 NA CASSFYSGSSNGYTF TGTGCCAGCAGCTTTTATTCAGGATCAAGCAATGGCTACACCTTC